The rows below give T cell receptor beta chains drawn from one sample of a study of OX40 agonist ivuxolimab in advanced cancers. Sequencing used immunoSEQ multiplex PCR; TCRdb keeps in-frame clones, though not all of them. The sample includes about 87,000 clones, 83% seen only once; the top ten take approximately 0.79%. This material consisted of CD4+ or CD8+ T cells sorted from blood, taken in a trial of the OX40 agonist ivuxolimab. Receptors were obtained from an adult with an advanced solid tumor such as melanoma, head and neck, liver or kidney cancer. CDR3s include the opening cysteine and the closing phenylalanine or tryptophan. The order of the fields is J gene, clone size, V gene, D gene, CDR3 DNA, CDR3 protein. D genes are given only for firm matches. Clone size is shown for a subset of rows, as once, few, many or a class of expanded clone.

TRBJ2-5 - TRBV6-5 - TGTGCCAGCAGTTACTCCAGGCTTACAGAGACCCAGTACTTC CASSYSRLTETQYF
TRBJ1-5 once TRBV19 - TGTGCCAGCTATGACCGAAAAGCGAATCAGCCCCAGCATTTT CASYDRKANQPQHF
TRBJ2-7 - TRBV5-1 TRBD1 TGCGCCAGCAGCTTGGCCGGGACAGCTATCTACGAGCAGTACTTC CASSLAGTAIYEQYF
TRBJ2-3 - TRBV7-9 - TGTGCCAGCAGTCTCTCCGTGGCTGATACGCAGTATTTT CASSLSVADTQYF
TRBJ2-7 - TRBV6-1 - TGTGCCAGCAGTGACCGGTACGAGCAGTACTTC CASSDRYEQYF
TRBJ1-1 - TRBV18 - TGTGCCAGCTCTCCCCCGCCAGAGATGACTGAAGCTTTCTTT CASSPPPEMTEAFF
TRBJ2-3 once TRBV18 - TGTGCCAGCTCACCAAGCGATGTGCATACGCAGTATTTT CASSPSDVHTQYF
TRBJ2-3 - TRBV7-2 - TGTGCCAGCAGCTTAGTCAGGACCGCGACTACAGATACGCAGTATTTT CASSLVRTATTDTQYF
TRBJ2-3 - TRBV6-5 - TGTGCCAGCAGTAGCTCGCGCACAGATACGCAGTATTTT CASSSSRTDTQYF
TRBJ2-3 - TRBV7-3 - TGTGCCAGCAGCTTAACGTCTTCCGCAGATACGCAGTATTTT CASSLTSSADTQYF
TRBJ1-4 - TRBV7-8 - TGTGCCAGCAGCTTAGCCTCAACTAATGAAAAACTGTTTTTT CASSLASTNEKLFF
TRBJ1-4 - TRBV30 - TGTGCCTGGAGTCCCCTGGGGTATGGTGAAAAACTGTTTTTT CAWSPLGYGEKLFF
TRBJ1-5 few TRBV6-5 - TGTGCCAGCAGTTACTCTGGGGGTAGCAATCAGCCCCAGCATTTT CASSYSGGSNQPQHF
TRBJ1-4 - TRBV5-4 - TGTGCCAGCAGCTTGGGTTCCAGAAAGAATGAAAAACTGTTTTTT CASSLGSRKNEKLFF
TRBJ1-2 few TRBV15 TRBD1 TGTGCCACCAGCACCGGCGGACAGGGGGCGCAGGGTGGCTACACCTTC CATSTGGQGAQGGYTF
TRBJ2-7 - TRBV13 TRBD2 TGTGCCAGCAGCTACCTTAGCGGGGAGACTACCTACGAGCAGTACTTC CASSYLSGETTYEQYF
TRBJ2-7 - TRBV2 - TGTGCCAGCAGTGAAGGGACACCCACCTACGAGCAGTACTTC CASSEGTPTYEQYF
TRBJ1-4 - TRBV19 - TGTGCCAGTACCCCCGAGCGGGGGCGTGAAAAACTGTTTTTT CASTPERGREKLFF
TRBJ2-7 - TRBV5-4 - TGTGCCAGCAGCTTGGCATCCACGGCCGAGCAGTACTTC CASSLASTAEQYF
TRBJ1-5 - TRBV6-5 - TGTGCCAGCGGGCGGAAGCCCCAGCATTTT CASGRKPQHF
TRBJ1-1 - TRBV10-3 TRBD1 TGTGCCATCAGTGGACAGGGACTTTTCGCTGAAGCTTTCTTT CAISGQGLFAEAFF
TRBJ2-5 - TRBV19 - TGTGCCAGTAGTTGGGGCCTCGGGGTAGATTCAGAAGAGACCCAGTACTTC CASSWGLGVDSEETQYF
TRBJ2-7 - TRBV9 TRBD1 TGTGCCAGCAGCCCCACCGGGACAGCGAATTACGAGCAGTACTTC CASSPTGTANYEQYF
TRBJ2-3 - TRBV7-6 - TGTGCCAGCAGCTTAGTGGGTGATACGCAGTATTTT CASSLVGDTQYF
TRBJ1-2 - TRBV30 - TGTGCCTGGAGTGTATCAGGGGACGGGGGCTACACCTTC CAWSVSGDGGYTF
TRBJ1-2 - TRBV7-9 TRBD1 TGTGCCAGCAGCTCAGCAGGGGGCGATGGCTACACCTTC CASSSAGGDGYTF
TRBJ2-1 - TRBV27 TRBD2 TGTGCCAGCAGTTCGTTGGGGGGGTTCTCCTACAATGAGCAGTTCTTC CASSSLGGFSYNEQFF
TRBJ2-3 - TRBV7-3 - TGTGCCAGCAGCTACCGCCCGCGGGGGCAGGGAGATACGCAGTATTTT CASSYRPRGQGDTQYF
TRBJ1-6 few TRBV19 - TGTGCCAGTAGTCAACCATACCGCCGGGCCGACTATAATTCACCCCTCCACTTT CASSQPYRRADYNSPLHF
TRBJ1-2 - TRBV30 TRBD1 TGTGCCTGGAGTCTAACAGGGGGCGCGGGGTTATTGGGCTACACCTTC CAWSLTGGAGLLGYTF
TRBJ2-2 - TRBV19 - TGTGCCAGTAGTATAGACGGTATCGGGGAGCTGTTTTTT CASSIDGIGELFF
TRBJ1-1 - TRBV7-3 TRBD1 TGTGCCAGCAGCCCAGCAGGGGGCAACACTGAAGCTTTCTTT CASSPAGGNTEAFF
TRBJ1-1 - TRBV15 - TGTGCCACCAGCAGAGAACGGGCACGCACTGAAGCTTTCTTT CATSRERARTEAFF
TRBJ2-3 - TRBV10-3 - TGTGCCATCAGTGACCCGGTGGGAGAAACGCAGTATTTT CAISDPVGETQYF
TRBJ2-3 - TRBV19 - TGTGCCAGTACTCCCGGAAGGGTAAGAGATACGCAGTATTTT CASTPGRVRDTQYF
TRBJ2-5 - TRBV9 TRBD2 TGTGCCAGCAGCGTAGGGTCTAGCGGGGGGGAAGAGACCCAGTACTTC CASSVGSSGGEETQYF
TRBJ1-1 few TRBV29-1 - TGCAGCGTTGAAGGGGCAGGTGAAGCTTTCTTT CSVEGAGEAFF